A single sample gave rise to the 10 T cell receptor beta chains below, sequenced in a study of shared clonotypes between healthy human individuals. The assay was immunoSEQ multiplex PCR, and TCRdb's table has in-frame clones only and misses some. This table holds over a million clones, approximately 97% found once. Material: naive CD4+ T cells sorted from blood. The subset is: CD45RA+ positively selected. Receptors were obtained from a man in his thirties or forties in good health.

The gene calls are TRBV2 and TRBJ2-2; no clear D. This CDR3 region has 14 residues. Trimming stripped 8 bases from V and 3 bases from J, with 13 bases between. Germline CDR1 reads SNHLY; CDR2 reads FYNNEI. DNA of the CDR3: TGTGCCAGCCTTGATCCGGGTGACACCGGGGAGCTGTTTTTT. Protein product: CASLDPGDTGELFF.

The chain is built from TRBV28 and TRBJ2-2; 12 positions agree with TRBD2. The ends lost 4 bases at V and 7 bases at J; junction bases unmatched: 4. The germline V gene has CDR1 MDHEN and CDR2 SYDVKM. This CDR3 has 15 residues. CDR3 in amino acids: CASSSTSGSFGELFF. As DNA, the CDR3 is TGTGCCAGCAGTTCGACTAGCGGGAGTTTCGGGGAGCTGTTTTTT.

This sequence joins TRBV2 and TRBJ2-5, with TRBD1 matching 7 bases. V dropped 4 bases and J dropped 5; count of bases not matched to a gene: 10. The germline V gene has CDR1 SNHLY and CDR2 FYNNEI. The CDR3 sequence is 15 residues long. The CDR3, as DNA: TGTGCCAGCAGTGCCGAGACAGGGATCGGTGAGACCCAGTACTTC. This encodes CASSAETGIGETQYF.

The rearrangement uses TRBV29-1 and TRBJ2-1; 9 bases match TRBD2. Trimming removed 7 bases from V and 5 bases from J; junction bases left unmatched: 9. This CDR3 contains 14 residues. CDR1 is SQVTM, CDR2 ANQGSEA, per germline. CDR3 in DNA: TGCAGCGCCGTAGTCCTAGCGGGAAACAATGAGCAGTTCTTC. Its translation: CSAVVLAGNNEQFF.

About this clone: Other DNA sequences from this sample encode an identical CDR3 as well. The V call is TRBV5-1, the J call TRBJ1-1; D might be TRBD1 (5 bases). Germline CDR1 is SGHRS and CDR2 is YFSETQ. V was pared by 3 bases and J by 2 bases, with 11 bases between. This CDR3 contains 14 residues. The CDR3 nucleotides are TGCGCCAGCAGCTGGGATAGGGGAAACACTGAAGCTTTCTTT. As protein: CASSWDRGNTEAFF.

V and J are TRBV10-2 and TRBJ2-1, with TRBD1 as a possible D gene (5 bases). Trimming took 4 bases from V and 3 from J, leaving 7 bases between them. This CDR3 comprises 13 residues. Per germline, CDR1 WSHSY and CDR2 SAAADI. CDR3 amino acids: CASSVDSYNEQFF. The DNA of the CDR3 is TGCGCCAGCAGTGTCGACAGCTACAATGAGCAGTTCTTC.

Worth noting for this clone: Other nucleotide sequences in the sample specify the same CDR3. The CDR3 spells CASSPLAGEQYF. The CDR3, as DNA: TGTGCCAGCTCACCATTGGCCGGCGAGCAGTACTTC. The V and J genes are TRBV18 and TRBJ2-7; no clear D. CDR3 length: 12 residues. Germline V CDR1 and CDR2: KGHSH, LQKENI. V was trimmed by 2 bases and J by 6 bases, leaving 8 bases between them.

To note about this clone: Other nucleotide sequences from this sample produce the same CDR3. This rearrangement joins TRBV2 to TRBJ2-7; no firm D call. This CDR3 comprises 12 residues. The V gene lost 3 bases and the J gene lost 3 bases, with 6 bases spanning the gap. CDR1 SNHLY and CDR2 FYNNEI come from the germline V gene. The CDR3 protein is CASSDSSYEQYF. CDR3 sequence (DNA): TGTGCCAGCAGTGATTCCAGCTACGAGCAGTACTTC.

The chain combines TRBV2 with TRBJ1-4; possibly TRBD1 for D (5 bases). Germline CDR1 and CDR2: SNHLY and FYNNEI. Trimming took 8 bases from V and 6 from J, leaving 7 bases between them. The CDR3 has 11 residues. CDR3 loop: CASRDDEKLFF. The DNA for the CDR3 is TGTGCCAGCCGGGACGATGAAAAACTGTTTTTT.

CDR3 bases: TGTGCCAGCAGCTCCGGGACCGGGGGGGCGTCTTATGGCTACACCTTC. This translates into CASSSGTGGASYGYTF. V is TRBV5-4 and J is TRBJ1-2, with D maybe TRBD1 (6 bases). The germline gives CDR1 SGHNT, CDR2 YYREEE (reference sequence). V lost 3 bases, J lost 5 bases, and 20 bases lay in between. The CDR3 is made up of 16 amino acids. The full variable domain, in which reference TRBV5-4 and TRBJ1-2 provide the parts outside the CDR3, is ETGVTQSPTHLIKTRGQQVTLRCSSQSGHNTVSWYQQALGQGPQFIFQYYREEENGRGNFPPRFSGLQFPNYSSELNVNALELDDSALYLCASSSGTGGASYGYTFGSGTRLTVV.